Listed here are 2 T cell receptor beta chains from one sample, sequenced in a study of technical replicates of blood from a handful of donors. Profiling relied on immunoSEQ multiplex PCR, and the TCRdb table lists in-frame clones only, not all of them. This sample has 75,000 to 100,000 clones, with approximately 96% found just once. The sample comprised T cells isolated from PBMCs. Receptor source: a human donor in good health.

The chain is built from TRBV21-1 and TRBJ2-7; the table's TRBD2 call for D was not verified on the DNA. TRBV21-1 is an annotated pseudogene. This CDR3 is built from 17 residues. The CDR3 sequence is CASSKRTGLPLTYEQYF. The DNA for the CDR3 is TGTGCCAGCAGCAAAAGAACAGGACTACCGTTAACCTACGAGCAGTACTTC.

This chain joins TRBV21-1 and TRBJ2-7; the table's TRBD2 call for D was not verified on the DNA. TRBV21-1 is a recognized pseudogene. The CDR3 has 17 residues. CDR3 DNA: TGTGCCAGCAGCAATAGAAGACTAGCGGGAGATGGCGACGAGCAGTACTTC. The encoded protein is CASSNRRLAGDGDEQYF.